This is a list of T cell receptor beta chains from one sample in a study of blood T cell repertoires in COVID-19. Some clones are missing from TCRdb's copy, which holds only in-frame ones; the method was immunoSEQ multiplex PCR. The table records 450,000 or so clones, about 90% of them present only once. Sequenced: PBMCs or T cells enriched from blood (not recorded which). Receptors were obtained from a man between 18 and 35 years old who had recovered from COVID-19. Each CDR3 is given without its conserved first and last residue. The order of the fields is V gene, CDR3 length, CDR3 protein.

v_gene: TRBV3-1/TRBV3-2; len: 14; CDR3aa: ASSQGLGQSGAPQH
v_gene: TRBV19; len: 13; CDR3aa: ASSSRTAINSPLH
v_gene: TRBV18; len: 17; CDR3aa: ASSPAGGLESGAYNEQF
v_gene: TRBV2; len: 14; CDR3aa: ASTDIRTGNNSPLH
v_gene: TRBV1; len: 9; CDR3aa: TGQWYGELF
v_gene: TRBV5-1; len: 13; CDR3aa: ASTILVQGATEAF
v_gene: TRBV6-2/TRBV6-3; len: 13; CDR3aa: ASSDADGGANVLT
v_gene: TRBV7-3; len: 15; CDR3aa: ASSLTGDSGNSYEQY
v_gene: TRBV19; len: 14; CDR3aa: ASSISGGGDHNEQF
v_gene: TRBV19; len: 13; CDR3aa: ASSPRDGGDYGYT
v_gene: TRBV29-1; len: 13; CDR3aa: SGRRSGGPKETQY
v_gene: TRBV7-2; len: 10; CDR3aa: ASSYSPGEQY
v_gene: TRBV18; len: 13; CDR3aa: ASSPLLGGGTEAF
v_gene: TRBV6-6; len: 10; CDR3aa: ASNRENSPLH
v_gene: TRBV11-3; len: 14; CDR3aa: ASSFGTSGSLGTQY
v_gene: TRBV28; len: 16; CDR3aa: ASSFRLAGQSRQETQY
v_gene: TRBV10-3; len: 12; CDR3aa: AISENRGNTEAF
v_gene: TRBV27; len: 12; CDR3aa: ASSLSSGNTEAF
v_gene: TRBV6-6; len: 11; CDR3aa: ASSSLTGGGYT
v_gene: TRBV30; len: 9; CDR3aa: AWSVDREAF
v_gene: TRBV2; len: 12; CDR3aa: ASGLVGANEKLF
v_gene: TRBV19; len: 14; CDR3aa: ASSIALAGGTDTQY
v_gene: TRBV9; len: 12; CDR3aa: ASSGGQGESPLH
v_gene: TRBV7-3; len: 15; CDR3aa: ASSLRQREGYYNEQF
v_gene: TRBV9; len: 13; CDR3aa: ASSVEEGPGGEQY
v_gene: TRBV2; len: 13; CDR3aa: ASSPPGGGNQPQH
v_gene: TRBV24-1; len: 13; CDR3aa: ATSPSGGPWETQY
v_gene: TRBV19; len: 12; CDR3aa: ASSIARLGTLQY
v_gene: TRBV19; len: 13; CDR3aa: ASSIGGGRITEAF
v_gene: TRBV5-1; len: 13; CDR3aa: ASSISGTNTGELF
v_gene: TRBV28; len: 13; CDR3aa: ASSLADRINQPQH
v_gene: TRBV18; len: 13; CDR3aa: ASSPGQGAQQPQH
v_gene: TRBV11-3; len: 12; CDR3aa: ASSWGQGGETQY
v_gene: TRBV29-1; len: 11; CDR3aa: SAGLVLVNEQF
v_gene: TRBV20-1; len: 13; CDR3aa: SASLGTSGMYEQY
v_gene: TRBV20-1; len: 9; CDR3aa: SAKTGYGYT
v_gene: TRBV5-1; len: 12; CDR3aa: ASRGQGMNTEAF
v_gene: TRBV5-4; len: 12; CDR3aa: ASSRETNNYGYT
v_gene: TRBV10-3; len: 11; CDR3aa: AIISARGTEAF
v_gene: TRBV2; len: 12; CDR3aa: ASSGQIINSPLH